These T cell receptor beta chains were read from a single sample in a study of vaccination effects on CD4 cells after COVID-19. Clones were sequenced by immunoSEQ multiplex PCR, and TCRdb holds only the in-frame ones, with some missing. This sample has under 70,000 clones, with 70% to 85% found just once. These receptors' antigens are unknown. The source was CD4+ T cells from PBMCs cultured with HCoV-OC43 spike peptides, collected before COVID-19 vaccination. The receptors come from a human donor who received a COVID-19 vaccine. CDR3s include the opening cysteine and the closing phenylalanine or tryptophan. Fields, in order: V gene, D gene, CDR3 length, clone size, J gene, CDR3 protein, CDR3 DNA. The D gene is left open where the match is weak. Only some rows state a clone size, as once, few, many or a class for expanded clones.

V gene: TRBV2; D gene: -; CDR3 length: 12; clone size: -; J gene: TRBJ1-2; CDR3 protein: CASNSGRTTYTF; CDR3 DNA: TGTGCCTCTAACTCGGGGAGAACGACTTACACCTTC
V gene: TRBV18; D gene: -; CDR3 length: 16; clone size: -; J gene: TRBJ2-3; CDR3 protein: CASSPRGGGGTDTQYF; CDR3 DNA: TGTGCCAGCTCACCAAGGGGGGGCGGAGGCACAGATACGCAGTATTTT
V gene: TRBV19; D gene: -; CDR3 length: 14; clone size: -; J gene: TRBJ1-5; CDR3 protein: CASSDRRQNQPQHF; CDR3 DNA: TGTGCCAGTAGCGACCGACGGCAGAATCAGCCCCAGCATTTT
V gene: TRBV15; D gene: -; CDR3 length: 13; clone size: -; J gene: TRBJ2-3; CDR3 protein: CATRVGNTDTQYF; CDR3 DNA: TGTGCCACCAGGGTCGGCAACACAGATACGCAGTATTTT
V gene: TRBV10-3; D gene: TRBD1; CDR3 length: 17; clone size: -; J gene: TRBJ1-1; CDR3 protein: CAISARADRVTNTEAFF; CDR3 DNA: TGTGCCATCAGTGCCCGAGCAGACAGGGTGACGAACACTGAAGCTTTCTTT
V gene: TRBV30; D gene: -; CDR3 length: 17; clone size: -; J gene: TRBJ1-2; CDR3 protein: CAWRPRGRIVGYYGYTF; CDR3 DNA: TGTGCCTGGAGACCTAGGGGGAGGATCGTAGGTTACTATGGCTACACCTTC
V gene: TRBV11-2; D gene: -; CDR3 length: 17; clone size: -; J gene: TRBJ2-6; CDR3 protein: CASSLDSRGSGANVLTF; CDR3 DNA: TGTGCCAGCAGCTTAGATTCGAGGGGCTCTGGGGCCAACGTCCTGACTTTC
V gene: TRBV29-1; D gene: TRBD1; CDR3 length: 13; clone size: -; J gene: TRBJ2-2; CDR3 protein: CSAGTASTGELFF; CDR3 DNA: TGCAGCGCCGGGACAGCCTCCACCGGGGAGCTGTTTTTT
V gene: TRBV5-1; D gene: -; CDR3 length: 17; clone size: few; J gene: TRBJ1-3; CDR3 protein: CASSALLGAGTGNTIYF; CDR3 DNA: TGCGCCAGCAGCGCCCTATTAGGGGCAGGCACTGGAAACACCATATATTTT
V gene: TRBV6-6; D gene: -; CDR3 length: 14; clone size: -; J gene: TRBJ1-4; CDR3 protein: CASSYSGFNEKLFF; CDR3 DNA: TGTGCCAGCAGTTACTCAGGGTTTAATGAAAAACTGTTTTTT
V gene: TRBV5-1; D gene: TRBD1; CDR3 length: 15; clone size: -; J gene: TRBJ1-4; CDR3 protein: CASSPGGRGAEKLFF; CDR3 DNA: TGCGCCAGCAGCCCAGGGGGCCGGGGGGCGGAAAAACTGTTTTTT
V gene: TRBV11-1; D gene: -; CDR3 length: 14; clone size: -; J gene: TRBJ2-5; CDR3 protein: CASSLRWDQETQYF; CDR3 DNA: TGTGCCAGCAGCTTAAGGTGGGACCAAGAGACCCAGTACTTC
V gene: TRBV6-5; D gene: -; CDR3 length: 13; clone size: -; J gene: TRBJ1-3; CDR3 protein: CASSYSAGNTIYF; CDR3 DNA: TGTGCCAGCAGTTACTCGGCTGGAAACACCATATATTTT
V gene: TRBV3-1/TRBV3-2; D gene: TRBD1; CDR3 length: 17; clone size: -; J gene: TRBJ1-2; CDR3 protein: CASSHIPGQASTDGYTF; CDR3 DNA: TGTGCCAGCAGCCACATTCCGGGACAGGCCTCTACCGATGGCTACACCTTC
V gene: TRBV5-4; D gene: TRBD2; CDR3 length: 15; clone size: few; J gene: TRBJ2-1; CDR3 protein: CASSPGLAAYNEQFF; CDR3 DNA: TGTGCCAGCAGCCCCGGACTAGCGGCATACAATGAGCAGTTCTTC
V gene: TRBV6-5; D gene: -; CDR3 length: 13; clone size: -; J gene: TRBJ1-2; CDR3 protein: CASRTGANYGYTF; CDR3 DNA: TGTGCCAGCAGAACCGGGGCTAACTATGGCTACACCTTC
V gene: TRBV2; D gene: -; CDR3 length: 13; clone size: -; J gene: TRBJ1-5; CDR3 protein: CASSEEAGQPQHF; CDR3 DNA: TGTGCCAGCAGTGAAGAAGCAGGTCAGCCCCAGCATTTT
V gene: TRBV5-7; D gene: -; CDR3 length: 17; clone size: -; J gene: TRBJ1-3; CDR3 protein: CASSHDRRLLSGNTIYF; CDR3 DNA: TGTGCCAGCAGCCATGACAGGCGGTTACTCTCTGGAAACACCATATATTTT
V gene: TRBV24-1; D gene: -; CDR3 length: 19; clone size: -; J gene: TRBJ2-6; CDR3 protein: CATSDFGVGPNSGANVLTF; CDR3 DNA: TGTGCCACCAGTGATTTTGGGGTCGGTCCTAATTCTGGGGCCAACGTCCTGACTTTC
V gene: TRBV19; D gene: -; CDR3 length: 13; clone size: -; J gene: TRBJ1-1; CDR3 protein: CASSENRDTEAFF; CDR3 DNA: TGTGCCAGTAGTGAAAACCGGGACACTGAAGCTTTCTTT
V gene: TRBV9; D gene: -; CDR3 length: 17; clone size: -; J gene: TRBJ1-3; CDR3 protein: CASSVLPAGSSGNTIYF; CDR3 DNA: TGTGCCAGCAGCGTTCTCCCCGCGGGGAGCTCTGGAAACACCATATATTTT
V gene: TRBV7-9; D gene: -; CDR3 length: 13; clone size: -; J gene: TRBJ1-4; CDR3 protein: CASTFRSNEKLFF; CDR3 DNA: TGTGCCAGCACCTTCAGATCTAATGAAAAACTGTTTTTT
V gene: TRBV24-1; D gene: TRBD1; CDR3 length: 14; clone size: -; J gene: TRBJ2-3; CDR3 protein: CATSSTGATDTQYF; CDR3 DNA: TGTGCCACCAGTTCCACAGGGGCCACAGATACGCAGTATTTT
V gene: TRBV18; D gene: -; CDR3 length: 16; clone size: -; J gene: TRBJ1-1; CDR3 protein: CASSQDASPLNTEAFF; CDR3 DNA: TGTGCCAGCTCACAGGATGCATCCCCACTGAACACTGAAGCTTTCTTT
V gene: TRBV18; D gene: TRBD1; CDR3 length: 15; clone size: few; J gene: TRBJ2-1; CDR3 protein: CASSKGQSFVNEQFF; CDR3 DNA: TGTGCCAGCTCCAAGGGACAGTCTTTCGTCAATGAGCAGTTCTTC
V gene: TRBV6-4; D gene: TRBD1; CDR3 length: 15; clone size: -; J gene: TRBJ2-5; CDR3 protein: CASSDFGQGSETQYF; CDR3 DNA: TGTGCCAGCAGTGACTTCGGACAGGGGTCGGAGACCCAGTACTTC
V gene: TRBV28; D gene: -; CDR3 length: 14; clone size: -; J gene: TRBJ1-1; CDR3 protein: CASSFGGAGAEAFF; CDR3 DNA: TGTGCCAGCAGTTTCGGGGGGGCCGGCGCTGAAGCTTTCTTT
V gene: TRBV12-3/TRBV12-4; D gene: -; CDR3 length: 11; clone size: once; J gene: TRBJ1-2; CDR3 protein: CASSLKEGYTF; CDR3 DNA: TGTGCCAGCAGTTTAAAGGAGGGCTACACCTTC
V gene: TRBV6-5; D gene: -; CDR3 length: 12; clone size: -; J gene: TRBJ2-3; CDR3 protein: CAPGPRTDTQYF; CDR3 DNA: TGTGCCCCGGGACCCCGCACAGATACGCAGTATTTT
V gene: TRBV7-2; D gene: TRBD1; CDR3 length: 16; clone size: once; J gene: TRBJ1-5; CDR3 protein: CASSLRGTGGNQPQHF; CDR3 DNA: TGTGCCAGCAGCTTACGGGGGACAGGGGGCAATCAGCCCCAGCATTTT
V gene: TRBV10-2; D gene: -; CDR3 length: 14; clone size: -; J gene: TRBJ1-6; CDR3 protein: CASSLGRTQSPLHF; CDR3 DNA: TGCGCCAGCAGCCTCGGACGGACACAATCACCCCTCCACTTT
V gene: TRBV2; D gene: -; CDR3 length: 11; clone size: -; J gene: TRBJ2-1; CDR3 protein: CASRAGGPQFF; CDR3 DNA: TGTGCCAGCAGGGCAGGGGGGCCTCAGTTCTTC
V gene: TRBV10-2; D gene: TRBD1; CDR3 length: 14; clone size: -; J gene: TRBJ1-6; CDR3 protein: CASSKQGDNSPLHF; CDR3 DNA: TGCGCCAGCAGTAAACAGGGGGATAATTCACCCCTCCACTTT
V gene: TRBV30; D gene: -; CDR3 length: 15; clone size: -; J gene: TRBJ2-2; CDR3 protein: CAWTTTNGGTGELFF; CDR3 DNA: TGTGCCTGGACCACCACGAATGGGGGTACCGGGGAGCTGTTTTTT
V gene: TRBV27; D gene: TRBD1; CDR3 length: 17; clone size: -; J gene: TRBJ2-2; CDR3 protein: CASSLRTGSIPPGELFF; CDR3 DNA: TGTGCCAGCAGTCTCAGGACAGGGTCGATTCCCCCCGGGGAGCTGTTTTTT
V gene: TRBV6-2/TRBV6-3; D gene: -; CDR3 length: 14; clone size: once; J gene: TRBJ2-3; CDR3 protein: CASSYSNRPDTQYF; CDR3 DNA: TGTGCCAGCAGTTACTCGAACCGCCCAGATACGCAGTATTTT
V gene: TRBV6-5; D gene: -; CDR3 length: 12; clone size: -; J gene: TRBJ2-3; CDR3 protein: CASSSWDTARHF; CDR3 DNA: TGTGCCAGCAGTTCTTGGGACACCGCTCGACATTTT
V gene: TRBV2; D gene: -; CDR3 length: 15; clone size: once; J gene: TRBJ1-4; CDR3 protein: CASSRDLATNEKLFF; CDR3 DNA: TGTGCCAGCAGTCGGGACCTGGCAACTAATGAAAAACTGTTTTTT
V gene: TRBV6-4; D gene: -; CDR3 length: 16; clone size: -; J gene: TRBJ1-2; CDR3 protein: CASSEYQTTGLGGYTF; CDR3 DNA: TGTGCCAGCAGTGAATACCAGACCACAGGGTTGGGTGGCTACACCTTC
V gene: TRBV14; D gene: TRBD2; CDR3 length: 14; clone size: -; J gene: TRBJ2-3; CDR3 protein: CASSPRGGTDTQYF; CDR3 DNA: TGTGCCAGCAGCCCGCGGGGGGGCACAGATACGCAGTATTTT
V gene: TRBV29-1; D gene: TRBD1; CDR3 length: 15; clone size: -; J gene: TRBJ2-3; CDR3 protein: CSVWTGEGSTDTQYF; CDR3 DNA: TGCAGCGTTTGGACAGGGGAGGGTTCCACAGATACGCAGTATTTT
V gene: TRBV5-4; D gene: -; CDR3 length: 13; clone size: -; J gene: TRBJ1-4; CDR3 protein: CASSSGVNEKLFF; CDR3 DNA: TGTGCCAGCAGCTCAGGGGTTAATGAAAAACTGTTTTTT
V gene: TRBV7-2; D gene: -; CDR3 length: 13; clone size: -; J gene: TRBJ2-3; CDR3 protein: CASSAYGGDTQYF; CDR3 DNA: TGTGCCAGCAGCGCGTACGGGGGAGATACGCAGTATTTT
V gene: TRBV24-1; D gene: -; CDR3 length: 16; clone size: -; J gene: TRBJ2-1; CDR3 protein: CATSDASGAILNEQFF; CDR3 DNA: TGTGCCACCAGTGATGCCTCAGGTGCCATCCTTAATGAGCAGTTCTTC
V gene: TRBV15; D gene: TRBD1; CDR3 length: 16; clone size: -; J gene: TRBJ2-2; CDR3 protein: CATSRIDRGRTGELFF; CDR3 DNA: TGTGCCACCAGCAGAATAGACAGGGGGCGGACCGGGGAGCTGTTTTTT
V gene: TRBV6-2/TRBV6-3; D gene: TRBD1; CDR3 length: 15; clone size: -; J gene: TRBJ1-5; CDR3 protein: CASSLDRIGNQPQHF; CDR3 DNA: TGTGCCAGCAGCCTGGACAGGATAGGCAATCAGCCCCAGCATTTT
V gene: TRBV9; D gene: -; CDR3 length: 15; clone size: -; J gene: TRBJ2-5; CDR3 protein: CASSKTGDWGETQYF; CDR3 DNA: TGTGCCAGCAGCAAGACCGGTGATTGGGGAGAGACCCAGTACTTC
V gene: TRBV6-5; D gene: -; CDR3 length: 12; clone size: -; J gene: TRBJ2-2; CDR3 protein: CASSYSTGELFF; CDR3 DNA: TGTGCCAGCAGTTACTCAACCGGGGAGCTGTTTTTT
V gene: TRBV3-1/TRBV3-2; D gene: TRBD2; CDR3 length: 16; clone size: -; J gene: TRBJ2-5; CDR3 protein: CASSQVRSGMLETQYF; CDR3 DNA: TGTGCCAGCAGCCAAGTCCGCAGCGGGATGTTGGAGACCCAGTACTTC
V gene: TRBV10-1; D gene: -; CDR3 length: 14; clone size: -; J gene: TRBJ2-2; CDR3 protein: CASSEPGVDGELFF; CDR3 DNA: TGCGCCAGCAGTGAGCCAGGGGTTGACGGGGAGCTGTTTTTT
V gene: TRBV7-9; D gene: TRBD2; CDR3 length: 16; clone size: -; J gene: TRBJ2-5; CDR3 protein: CASSLRTSGDQETQYF; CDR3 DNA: TGTGCCAGCAGCCTCCGGACTAGCGGGGATCAAGAGACCCAGTACTTC
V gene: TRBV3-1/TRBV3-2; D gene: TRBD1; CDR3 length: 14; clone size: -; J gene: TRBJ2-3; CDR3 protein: CASSPRQGPDTQYF; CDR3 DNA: TGTGCCAGCAGCCCGCGACAGGGCCCAGATACGCAGTATTTT
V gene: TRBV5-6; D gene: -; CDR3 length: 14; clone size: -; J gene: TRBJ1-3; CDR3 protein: CASSLRTSGNTIYF; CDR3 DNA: TGTGCCAGCAGCTTAAGAACATCTGGAAACACCATATATTTT
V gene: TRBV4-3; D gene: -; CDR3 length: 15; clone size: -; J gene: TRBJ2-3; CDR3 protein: CASSQGFGGPDTQYF; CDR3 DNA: TGCGCCAGCAGCCAAGGCTTCGGGGGACCAGATACGCAGTATTTT
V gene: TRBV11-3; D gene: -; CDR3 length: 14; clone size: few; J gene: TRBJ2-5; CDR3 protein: CASSSGAAQETQYF; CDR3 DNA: TGTGCCAGCAGCTCAGGGGCCGCGCAGGAGACCCAGTACTTC
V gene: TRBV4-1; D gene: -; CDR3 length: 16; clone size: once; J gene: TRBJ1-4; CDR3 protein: CASSQVPLTGREKLFF; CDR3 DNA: TGCGCCAGCAGCCAGGTCCCTCTCACCGGGCGGGAAAAACTGTTTTTT
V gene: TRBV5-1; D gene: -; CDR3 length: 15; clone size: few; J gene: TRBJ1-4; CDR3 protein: CASSLYGETNEKLFF; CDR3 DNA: TGCGCCAGCAGCTTGTATGGGGAGACTAATGAAAAACTGTTTTTT
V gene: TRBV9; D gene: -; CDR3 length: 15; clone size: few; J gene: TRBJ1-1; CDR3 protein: CASSPSIGENTEAFF; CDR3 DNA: TGTGCCAGCAGCCCGAGTATCGGGGAGAACACTGAAGCTTTCTTT